The clone carrying this T cell receptor beta chain was seen a few times. What it binds is not known. This sample was taken from a study of metastatic and nonmetastatic thyroid tumors. Across the study: Thyroid patients, malignant and benign, had repertoires compared across blood and tumor or nodule tissue. General study findings and limits: It was reported that TCR beta diversity was significantly higher in malignant thyroid tumors than benign nodules, in blood and tumor.

Trimming cost V 6 bases and J 3 bases; bases outside gene matches: 11. Germline lookup yields CDR1 SNHLY and CDR2 FYNNEI. The CDR3 loop spans 17 amino acids. All patients were treatment-naive before thyroid surgery. Per the original data handling: The study took CDR3 differences across clinicopathological groups and made a distant-metastasis classifier for papillary thyroid cancer from them. MiXCR reprocessed the PCR reads for TCRdb. The V and J calls, along with clone size, are taken from TCRdb and not from the paper's own processing. Among about 70,000 clones, roughly 18% were seen once, and the ten largest hold around 13%.

The receptor was derived from a female donor with papillary thyroid cancer or a benign thyroid nodule (not recorded which). Some clones in this sample may be carry-over from other donors' samples. The specimen was blood. The chain joins TRBV2 to TRBJ2-5, with 12 bases fitting TRBD2. The CDR3 DNA reads as TGTGCCAGCAGGATTAGGCGACTAGCGGGAGAAGAAGAGACCCAGTACTTC. Translating it yields CASRIRRLAGEEETQYF. The complete variable domain, with remaining parts taken from reference TRBV2 and TRBJ2-5, reads EPEVTQTPSHQVTQMGQEVILRCVPISNHLYFYWYRQILGQKVEFLVSFYNNEISEKSEIFDDQFSVERPDGSNFTLKIRSTKLEDSAMYFCASRIRRLAGEEETQYFGPGTRLLVL.